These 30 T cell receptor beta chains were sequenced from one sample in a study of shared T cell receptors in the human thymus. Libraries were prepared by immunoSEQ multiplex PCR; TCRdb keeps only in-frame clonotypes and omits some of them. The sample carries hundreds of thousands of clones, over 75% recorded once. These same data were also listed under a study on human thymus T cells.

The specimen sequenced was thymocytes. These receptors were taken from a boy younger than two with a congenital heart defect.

This CDR3 is CASGRGQGYSNQPQHF. CDR3 sequence (DNA): TGTGCTAGTGGTAGGGGACAGGGGTATAGCAATCAGCCCCAGCATTTT. The V gene is TRBV12-5, the J gene TRBJ1-5; 10 nucleotides match TRBD1. V shed 5 bases and J 0 bases; nucleotides not matched to a gene: 4. The CDR3 consists of 16 residues. Germline V gene data show CDR1 as LGHNT and CDR2 as FRNRAP.

The CDR3 DNA is TGTGCCAGCAGTTTAGAACACAGGGCTTTCTTT. Amino acid sequence: CASSLEHRAFF. The gene calls are TRBV28 and TRBJ1-1, with D maybe TRBD1 (5 bases). Germline CDR1 MDHEN, CDR2 SYDVKM. With 2 bases removed from V and 11 bases from J, the gap between germline ends came to 9 bases. The CDR3 consists of 11 residues.

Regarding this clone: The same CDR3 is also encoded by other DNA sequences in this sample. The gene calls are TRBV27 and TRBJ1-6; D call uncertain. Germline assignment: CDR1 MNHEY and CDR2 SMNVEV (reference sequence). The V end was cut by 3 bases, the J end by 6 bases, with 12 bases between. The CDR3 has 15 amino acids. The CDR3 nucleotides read TGTGCCAGCAGTTTCACAGACGAAGGTAATTCACCCCTCCACTTT. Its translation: CASSFTDEGNSPLHF.

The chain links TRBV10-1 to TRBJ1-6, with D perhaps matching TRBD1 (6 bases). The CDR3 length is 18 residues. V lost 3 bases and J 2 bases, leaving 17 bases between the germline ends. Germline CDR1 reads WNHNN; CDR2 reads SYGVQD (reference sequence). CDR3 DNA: TGCGCCAGCAGTGAACAGGGTGCCACCGGGGCCTATAATTCACCCCTCCACTTT. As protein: CASSEQGATGAYNSPLHF.

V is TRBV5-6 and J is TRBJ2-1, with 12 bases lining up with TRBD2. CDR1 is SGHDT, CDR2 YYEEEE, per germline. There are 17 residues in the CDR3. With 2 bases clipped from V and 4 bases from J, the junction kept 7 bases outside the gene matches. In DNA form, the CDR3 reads TGTGCCAGCAGCTTCCGGACTAGCGGGAAGGGGTACAATGAGCAGTTCTTC. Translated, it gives CASSFRTSGKGYNEQFF.

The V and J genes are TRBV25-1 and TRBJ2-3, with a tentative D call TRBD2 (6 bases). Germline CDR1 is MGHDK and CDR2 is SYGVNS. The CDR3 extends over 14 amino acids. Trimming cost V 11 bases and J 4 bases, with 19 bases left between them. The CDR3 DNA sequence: TGTGCCTGTTCAGCGGGTCCACCGGCAGATACGCAGTATTTT. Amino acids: CACSAGPPADTQYF.

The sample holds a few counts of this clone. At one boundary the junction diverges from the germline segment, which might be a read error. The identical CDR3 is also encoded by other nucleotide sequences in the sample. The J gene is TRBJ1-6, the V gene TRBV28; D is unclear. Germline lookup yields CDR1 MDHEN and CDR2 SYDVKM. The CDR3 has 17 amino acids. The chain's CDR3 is CASSLREELLNNSPLHF. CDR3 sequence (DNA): TGTGCCAGCAGTTTACGCGAAGAACTCCTTAATAATTCCCCCCTCCACTTT.

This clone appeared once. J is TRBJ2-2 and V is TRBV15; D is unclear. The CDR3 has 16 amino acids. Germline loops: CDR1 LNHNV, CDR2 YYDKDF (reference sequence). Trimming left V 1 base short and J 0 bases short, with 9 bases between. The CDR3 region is CATSRAQVPNTGELFF. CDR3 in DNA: TGTGCCACCAGCAGAGCCCAGGTGCCGAACACCGGGGAGCTGTTTTTT.

CDR3 DNA: TGTGCCAGCAGTGAATGGGGACAGGGCAACTCCTACGAGCAGTACTTC. This sequence encodes CASSEWGQGNSYEQYF. The J gene is TRBJ2-7, the V gene TRBV25-1; TRBD1 agrees at 9 bases. V gave up 1 base and J gave up 0 bases; unmatched junction bases: 4. Per the germline V gene, CDR1 is MGHDK and CDR2 is SYGVNS. The CDR3 runs to 16 residues.

The CDR3 region is CASKGTGLNNEQFF. CDR3 coding DNA: TGTGCCAGCAAGGGGACAGGGTTGAACAATGAGCAGTTCTTC. This chain uses TRBV28 with TRBJ2-1; 9 bases line up with TRBD1. V was pared by 7 bases and J by 5 bases, with 6 bases of the junction left unmatched. The CDR3 has 14 amino acids. Germline V CDR1 and CDR2: MDHEN, SYDVKM.

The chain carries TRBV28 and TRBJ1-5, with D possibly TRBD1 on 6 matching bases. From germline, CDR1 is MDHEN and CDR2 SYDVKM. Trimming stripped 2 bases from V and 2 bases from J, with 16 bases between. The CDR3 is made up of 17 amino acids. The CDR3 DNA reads TGTGCCAGCAGTTTAGGAATTAGGACAGAAGGCAATCAGCCCCAGCATTTT. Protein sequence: CASSLGIRTEGNQPQHF.

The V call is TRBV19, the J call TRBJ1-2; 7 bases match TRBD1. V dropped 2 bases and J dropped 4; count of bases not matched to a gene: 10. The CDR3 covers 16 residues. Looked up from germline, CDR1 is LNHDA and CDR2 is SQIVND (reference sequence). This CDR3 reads CASSIRGTGDLYGYTF. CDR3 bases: TGTGCCAGTAGTATAAGGGGCACAGGGGATCTCTATGGCTACACCTTC. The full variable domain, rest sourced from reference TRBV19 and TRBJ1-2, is DGGITQSPKYLFRKEGQNVTLSCEQNLNHDAMYWYRQDPGQGLRLIYYSQIVNDFQKGDIAEGYSVSREKKESFPLTVTSAQKNPTAFYLCASSIRGTGDLYGYTFGSGTRLTVV.

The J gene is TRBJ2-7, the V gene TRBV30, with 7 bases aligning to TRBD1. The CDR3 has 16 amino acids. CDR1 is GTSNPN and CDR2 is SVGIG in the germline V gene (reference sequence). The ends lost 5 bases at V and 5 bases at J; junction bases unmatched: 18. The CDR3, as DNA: TGTGCCTGGGGAGACTTCACGACAGGGAAAACCCACGAGCAGTACTTC. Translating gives CAWGDFTTGKTHEQYF.

The CDR3 region has the DNA TGTGCCAGCAGTTTTTTAACTAAACACAATGAGCAGTTCTTC. Translation gives CASSFLTKHNEQFF. The chain combines TRBV27 with TRBJ2-1, with unresolved D. V was pared by 3 bases and J by 5 bases, with 11 bases between. Per germline, CDR1 MNHEY and CDR2 SMNVEV (reference sequence). There are 14 residues in the CDR3.

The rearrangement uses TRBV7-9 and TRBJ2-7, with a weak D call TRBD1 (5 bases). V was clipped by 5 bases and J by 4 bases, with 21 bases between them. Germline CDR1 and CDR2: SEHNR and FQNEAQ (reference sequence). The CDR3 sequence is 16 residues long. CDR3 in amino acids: CASSRTPGGRDYEQYF. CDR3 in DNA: TGTGCCAGCAGCCGAACCCCAGGCGGCAGGGATTACGAGCAGTACTTC.

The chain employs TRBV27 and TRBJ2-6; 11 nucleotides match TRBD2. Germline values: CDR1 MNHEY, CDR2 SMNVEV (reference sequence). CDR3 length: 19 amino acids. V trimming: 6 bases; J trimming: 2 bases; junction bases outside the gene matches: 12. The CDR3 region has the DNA TGTGCCAGCAGGGGAGGGACTAGCGGAGGACCCACTGGGGCCAACGTCCTGACTTTC. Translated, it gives CASRGGTSGGPTGANVLTF.

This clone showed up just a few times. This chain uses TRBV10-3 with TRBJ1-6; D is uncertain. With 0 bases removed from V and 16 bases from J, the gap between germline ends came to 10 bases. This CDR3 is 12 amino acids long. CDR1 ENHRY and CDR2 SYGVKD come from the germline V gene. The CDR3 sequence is CAISESLRLLHF. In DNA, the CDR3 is TGTGCCATCAGTGAGTCGTTGCGGCTACTCCACTTT.

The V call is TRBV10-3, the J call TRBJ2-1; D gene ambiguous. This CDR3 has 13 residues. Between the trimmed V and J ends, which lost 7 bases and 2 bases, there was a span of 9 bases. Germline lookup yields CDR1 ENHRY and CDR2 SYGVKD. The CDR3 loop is CAIMQLPYNEQFF. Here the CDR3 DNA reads TGTGCCATCATGCAACTCCCCTACAATGAGCAGTTCTTC.

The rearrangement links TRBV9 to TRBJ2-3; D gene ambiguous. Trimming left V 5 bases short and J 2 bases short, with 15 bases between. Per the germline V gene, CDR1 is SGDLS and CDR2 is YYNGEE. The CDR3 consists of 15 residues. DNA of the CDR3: TGTGCCAGCAGTGAGCTTAGACACCTCACAGATACGCAGTATTTT. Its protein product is CASSELRHLTDTQYF.

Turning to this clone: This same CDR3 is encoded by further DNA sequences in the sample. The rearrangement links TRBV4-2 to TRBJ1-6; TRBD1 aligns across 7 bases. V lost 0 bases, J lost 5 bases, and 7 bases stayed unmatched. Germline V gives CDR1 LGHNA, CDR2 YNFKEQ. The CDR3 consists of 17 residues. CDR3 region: CASSQDNRGSNNSPLHF. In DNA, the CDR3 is TGTGCCAGCAGCCAAGACAACAGGGGAAGTAATAATTCACCCCTCCACTTT.

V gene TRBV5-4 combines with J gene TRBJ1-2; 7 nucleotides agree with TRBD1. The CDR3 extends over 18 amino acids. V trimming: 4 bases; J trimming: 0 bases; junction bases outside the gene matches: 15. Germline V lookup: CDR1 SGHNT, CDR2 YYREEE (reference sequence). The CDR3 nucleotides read TGTGCCAGCAGCACCGACTCGGGGACAGCGATAGCTAACTATGGCTACACCTTC. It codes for CASSTDSGTAIANYGYTF. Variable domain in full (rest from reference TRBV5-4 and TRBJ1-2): ETGVTQSPTHLIKTRGQQVTLRCSSQSGHNTVSWYQQALGQGPQFIFQYYREEENGRGNFPPRFSGLQFPNYSSELNVNALELDDSALYLCASSTDSGTAIANYGYTFGSGTRLTVV.

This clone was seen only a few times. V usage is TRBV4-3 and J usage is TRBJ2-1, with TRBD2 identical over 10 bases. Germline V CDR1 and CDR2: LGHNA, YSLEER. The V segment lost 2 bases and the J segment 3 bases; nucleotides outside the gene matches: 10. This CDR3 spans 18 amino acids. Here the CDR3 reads CASSQNSGRNPIYNEQFF. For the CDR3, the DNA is TGCGCCAGCAGCCAAAATAGCGGGAGGAACCCAATCTACAATGAGCAGTTCTTC.

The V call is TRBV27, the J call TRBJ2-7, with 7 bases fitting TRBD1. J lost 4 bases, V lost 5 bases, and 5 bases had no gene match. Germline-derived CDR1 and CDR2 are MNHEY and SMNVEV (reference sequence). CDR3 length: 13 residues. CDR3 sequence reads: CASSRFRGYEQYF. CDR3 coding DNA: TGTGCCAGCAGTCGGTTCAGGGGGTACGAGCAGTACTTC.

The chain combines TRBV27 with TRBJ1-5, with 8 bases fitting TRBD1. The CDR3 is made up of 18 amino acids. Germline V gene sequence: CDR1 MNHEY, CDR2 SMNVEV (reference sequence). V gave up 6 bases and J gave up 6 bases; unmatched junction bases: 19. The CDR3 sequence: CASRNGPPGTGRSQPQHF. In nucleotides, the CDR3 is TGTGCCAGCAGGAACGGCCCCCCCGGGACAGGAAGGAGTCAGCCCCAGCATTTT.

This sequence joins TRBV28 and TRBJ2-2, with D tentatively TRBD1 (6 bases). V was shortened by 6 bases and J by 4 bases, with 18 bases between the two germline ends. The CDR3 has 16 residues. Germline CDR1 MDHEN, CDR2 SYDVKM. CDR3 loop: CASRNPGTPTTGELFF. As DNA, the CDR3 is TGTGCCAGCAGGAACCCCGGGACACCGACCACCGGGGAGCTGTTTTTT.

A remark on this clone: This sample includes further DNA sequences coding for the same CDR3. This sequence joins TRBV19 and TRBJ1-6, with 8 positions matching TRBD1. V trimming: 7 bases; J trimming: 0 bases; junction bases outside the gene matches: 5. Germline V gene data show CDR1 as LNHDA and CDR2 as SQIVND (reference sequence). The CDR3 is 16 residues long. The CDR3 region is CASKSQGASYNSPLHF. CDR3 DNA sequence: TGTGCCAGTAAGTCGCAGGGGGCCTCCTATAATTCACCCCTCCACTTT.

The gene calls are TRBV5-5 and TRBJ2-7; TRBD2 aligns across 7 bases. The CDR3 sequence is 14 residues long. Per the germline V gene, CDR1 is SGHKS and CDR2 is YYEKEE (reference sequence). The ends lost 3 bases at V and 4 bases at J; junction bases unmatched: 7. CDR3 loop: CASSSPGLLYEQYF. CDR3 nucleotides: TGTGCCAGCAGCTCCCCGGGACTACTATACGAGCAGTACTTC.

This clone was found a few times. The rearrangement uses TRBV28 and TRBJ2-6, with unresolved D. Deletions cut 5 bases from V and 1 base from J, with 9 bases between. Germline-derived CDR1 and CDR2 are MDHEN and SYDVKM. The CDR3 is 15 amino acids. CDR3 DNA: TGTGCCAGCAGTCCGAGTCGATCTGGGGCCAACGTCCTGACTTTC. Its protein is CASSPSRSGANVLTF.

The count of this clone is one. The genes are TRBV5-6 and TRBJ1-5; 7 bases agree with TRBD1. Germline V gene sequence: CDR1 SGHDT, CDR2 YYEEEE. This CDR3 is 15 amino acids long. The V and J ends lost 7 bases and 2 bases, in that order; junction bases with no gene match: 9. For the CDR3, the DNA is TGTGCCAGCGGCAACAGGGGAAATCGCAATCAGCCCCAGCATTTT. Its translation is CASGNRGNRNQPQHF.

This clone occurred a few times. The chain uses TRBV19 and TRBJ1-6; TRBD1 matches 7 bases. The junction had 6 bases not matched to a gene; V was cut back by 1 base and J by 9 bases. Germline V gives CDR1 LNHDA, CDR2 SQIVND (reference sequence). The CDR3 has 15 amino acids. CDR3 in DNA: TGTGCCAGTAGTATAGGGAGGGGGCGCGGTTCACCCCTCCACTTT. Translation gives CASSIGRGRGSPLHF.